The 29 T cell receptor beta chains listed next were all sequenced from one sample in a study of T-cell reconstitution after alpha-beta-depleted transplantation in children. Unique molecular identifiers were used to barcode this TCRbeta library. MiXCR, run by TCRdb on the PCR reads, gives a single entry per CDR3 protein. The sample carries approximately 240,000 distinct CDR3 sequences, around 10% recorded once. Sample: PBMCs from the stem cell graft donor, taken from the stem cell graft. These receptors were collected from a human donor who donated a stem cell graft to a child with acute lymphoblastic leukemia.

This clonotype was recorded many times. This chain links TRBV19 with TRBJ1-1, with 7 bases fitting TRBD1. V shed 6 bases and J 0 bases; nucleotides not matched to a gene: 7. CDR3 length: 15 residues. Germline V CDR1 and CDR2: LNHDA, SQIVND (reference sequence). As DNA, the CDR3 is TGTGCCAGTAGCCCTGTACAGGGGATGAACACTGAAGCTTTCTTT. Amino acids: CASSPVQGMNTEAFF.

This chain connects TRBV19 to TRBJ2-1; D perhaps matches TRBD2 (7 bases). In germline, CDR1 is LNHDA, CDR2 SQIVND (reference sequence). The CDR3 has 16 amino acids. Trimming took off 1 base at V and 1 base at J, with 11 bases between the two ends. The CDR3 loop is CASSIGGGRSYNEQFF. CDR3 DNA sequence: TGTGCCAGTAGTATAGGGGGGGGGCGATCCTACAATGAGCAGTTCTTC.

This clonotype was observed at least ten times. The J gene is TRBJ2-7, the V gene TRBV5-1, with 9 bases lining up with TRBD1. The V and J ends lost 4 bases and 7 bases, in that order; junction bases with no gene match: 6. The CDR3 consists of 13 residues. Germline V gene data show CDR1 as SGHRS and CDR2 as YFSETQ. CDR3 sequence reads: CASSTWTGAEQYF. The CDR3 coding sequence is TGCGCCAGCAGCACCTGGACAGGGGCTGAGCAGTACTTC. Using reference TRBV5-1 and TRBJ2-7 for the parts outside the CDR3, the full variable domain is KAGVTQTPRYLIKTRGQQVTLSCSPISGHRSVSWYQQTPGQGLQFLFEYFSETQRNKGNFPGRFSGRQFSNSRSEMNVSTLELGDSALYLCASSTWTGAEQYFGPGTRLTVT.

This clonotype was detected a few times. The V gene is TRBV3-1, the J gene TRBJ2-1, with D possibly TRBD1 on 5 matching bases. The CDR3 totals 16 residues. The germline gives CDR1 LGHDT, CDR2 YNNKEL (reference sequence). Trimming removed 0 bases at V and 0 bases at J, with 9 bases between. The CDR3 loop is CASSQETAISYNEQFF. CDR3 DNA sequence: TGTGCCAGCAGCCAAGAGACAGCGATCTCCTACAATGAGCAGTTCTTC.

This clonotype was picked up many times. The chain couples TRBV5-1 to TRBJ2-5, with 14 bases matching TRBD2. The germline gives CDR1 SGHRS, CDR2 YFSETQ. This CDR3 spans 15 amino acids. V shed 0 bases and J 12 bases; nucleotides not matched to a gene: 7. CDR3 sequence (DNA): TGCGCCAGCAGCTTGGAGGGGACTAGCGGGGGCCAGAAGTACTTC. It translates to CASSLEGTSGGQKYF.

This clonotype has a count of ten or more. An end of the junction differs from the germline gene, which may be a read error. This chain connects TRBV29-1 to TRBJ1-5; D perhaps matches TRBD1 (5 bases). Germline V gene lookup returns CDR1 SQVTM and CDR2 ANQGSEA. This CDR3 region has 14 residues. The CDR3: CSVQEKRGNQPQHF. The DNA of the CDR3 is TGCAGCGTTCAAGAGAAAAGGGGTAATCAGCCCCAGCATTTT. Combining the CDR3 with reference TRBV29-1 and TRBJ1-5 gives the whole variable domain SAVISQKPSRDICQRGTSLTIQCQVDSQVTMMFWYRQQPGQSLTLIATANQGSEATYESGFVIDKFPISRPNLTFSTLTVSNMSPEDSSIYLCSVQEKRGNQPQHFGDGTRLSIL.

A few counts support this clonotype. The J gene is TRBJ2-4, the V gene TRBV20-1; 8 bases fit TRBD1. In germline, CDR1 is DFQATT, CDR2 SNEGSKA (reference sequence). The CDR3 consists of 12 residues. The J segment lost 7 bases and the V segment lost 6 bases, leaving 5 bases of the junction unmatched. In DNA form, the CDR3 reads TGCAGTGCAGAGGACAGGGCCAACATTCAGTACTTC. Translated, it gives CSAEDRANIQYF.

This clonotype was seen a few times. The chain employs TRBV18 and TRBJ2-7; D perhaps matches TRBD2 (5 bases). Trimming removed 6 bases at V and 5 bases at J, with 17 bases between. Germline V gene lookup returns CDR1 KGHSH and CDR2 LQKENI. This CDR3 is built from 14 residues. The CDR3 nucleotides read TGTGCCAGCTCTGCGGGCCAGGCCCCGGACGAGCAGTACTTC. This gives the protein CASSAGQAPDEQYF.

In its sample, this clonotype was seen a few times. The gene calls are TRBV4-1 and TRBJ1-4; D remains unclear. The ends were cut back, 4 bases at V and 4 bases at J, with 16 bases in the middle. CDR1 is MGHRA and CDR2 is YSYEKL in the germline V gene. The CDR3 has 16 amino acids. The CDR3: CASSPGQRVLNEKLFF. The CDR3 DNA reads as TGCGCCAGCAGCCCGGGCCAGAGAGTCCTTAATGAAAAACTGTTTTTT.

This chain uses TRBV5-1 with TRBJ1-1; 8 positions agree with TRBD1. The CDR3 extends over 14 amino acids. Germline CDR1 reads SGHRS; CDR2 reads YFSETQ. V was clipped by 5 bases and J by 4 bases; unmatched bases: 7. The CDR3, as DNA: TGCGCCAGCAGTCCGCAGGGGGCAAGCACTGAAGCTTTCTTT. Its translation is CASSPQGASTEAFF.

The rearrangement uses TRBV3-1 and TRBJ2-7; D call uncertain. This CDR3 region has 15 residues. The V gene lost 4 bases and the J gene lost 4 bases, with 17 bases spanning the gap. Looked up from germline, CDR1 is LGHDT and CDR2 is YNNKEL (reference sequence). The CDR3 protein is CASSPFSQPTYEQYF. CDR3 nucleotides: TGTGCCAGCAGCCCGTTTTCGCAGCCCACATACGAGCAGTACTTC.

This clonotype was recorded a few times. The genes are TRBV11-1 and TRBJ1-4; TRBD1 agrees at 7 bases. The germline V gene has CDR1 SGHAT and CDR2 FQDESV (reference sequence). The CDR3 is 19 residues long. Germline trimming cut 5 bases from V and 5 bases from J; bases unmatched to any gene: 20. The CDR3 region has the DNA TGTGCCAGCAGCCCTCGGGCGACAGGGTTCATGACACCCAATGAAAAACTGTTTTTT. It encodes CASSPRATGFMTPNEKLFF.

The rearrangement uses TRBV7-2 and TRBJ2-1, with TRBD2 as a possible D gene (6 bases). The V end was cut by 5 bases, the J end by 1 base, with 15 bases between. The CDR3 sequence is 16 residues long. Germline V lookup: CDR1 SGHTA, CDR2 FQGNSA. Here the CDR3 reads CASSRHGGTSYNEQFF. CDR3 nucleotides: TGTGCCAGCAGCAGACACGGGGGTACGTCCTACAATGAGCAGTTCTTC. Using reference TRBV7-2 and TRBJ2-1 for the parts outside the CDR3, the full variable domain is GAGVSQSPSNKVTEKGKDVELRCDPISGHTALYWYRQSLGQGLEFLIYFQGNSAPDKSGLPSDRFSAERTGGSVSTLTIQRTQQEDSAVYLCASSRHGGTSYNEQFFGPGTRLTVL.

This clonotype was seen repeatedly, ten times or more. The gene calls are TRBV11-2 and TRBJ2-5; 12 bases agree with TRBD2. The V gene's germline CDR1 is SGHAT and CDR2 FQNNGV. The CDR3 is 18 residues long. The trim removed 1 base at V and 2 bases at J, leaving 8 bases unmatched. The CDR3 DNA reads TGTGCCAGCAGCTTAGGAGGGGTCCTAGCGGGGGGGCAAGAGACCCAGTACTTC. This translates into CASSLGGVLAGGQETQYF.

This clonotype has a count of ten or more. The chain combines TRBV28 with TRBJ2-4; weak D call: TRBD1 (6 bases). Germline loops: CDR1 MDHEN, CDR2 SYDVKM. There are 16 residues in the CDR3. V was shortened by 4 bases and J by 3 bases, with 16 bases between the two germline ends. The CDR3 coding sequence is TGTGCCAGCAGTTCGCCCGCAGGGGTCCGCAAAAACATTCAGTACTTC. As protein: CASSSPAGVRKNIQYF.

Regarding this clonotype: This may come from a read error, since a much larger clone is one base off. The CDR3 ends on some other residue instead of the conserved phenylalanine or tryptophan, so this is likely a read error. The CDR3 protein is CSAAASSIGYGYTI. CDR3 nucleotides: TGCAGTGCCGCCGCTTCGTCTATTGGCTATGGCTACACCATC. The chain recombines TRBV20-1 with TRBJ1-2; D call uncertain. This CDR3 region has 14 residues. The V end lost 6 bases, the J end lost 4 bases, and 18 bases lay between the germline ends. Germline V gives CDR1 DFQATT, CDR2 SNEGSKA (reference sequence).

This clonotype was seen once. This chain connects TRBV5-5 to TRBJ2-1; D gene unclear. There are 16 residues in the CDR3. The germline CDR1 and CDR2 sequences are SGHKS and YYEKEE (reference sequence). Trimming took 0 bases from V and 0 from J, leaving 10 bases between them. The DNA for the CDR3 is TGTGCCAGCAGCTTGGGGAGAATACGCTCCTACAATGAGCAGTTCTTC. Protein sequence: CASSLGRIRSYNEQFF.

The chain is built from TRBV5-1 and TRBJ1-2; 9 bases match TRBD1. CDR1 is SGHRS and CDR2 is YFSETQ in the germline V gene. V dropped 0 bases and J dropped 6; count of bases not matched to a gene: 6. The CDR3 spans 15 residues. The CDR3 DNA follows: TGCGCCAGCAGCTTGGGAGGACAGGGGTACGATGGCTACACCTTC. This sequence encodes CASSLGGQGYDGYTF.

This clonotype has a count of ten or more. J is TRBJ2-1 and V is TRBV5-1; D gene uncertain. Germline CDR1 is SGHRS and CDR2 is YFSETQ. The CDR3 has 12 amino acids. Trimming cost V 0 bases and J 10 bases, with 8 bases left between them. The CDR3 coding sequence is TGCGCCAGCAGCTTGGCCGGGCGGGAGCAGTTCTTC. It encodes CASSLAGREQFF.

The chain recombines TRBV28 with TRBJ1-4, with no clear D. Germline V gene sequence: CDR1 MDHEN, CDR2 SYDVKM. This CDR3 is 15 amino acids long. The V gene lost 7 bases and the J gene lost 8 bases, with 20 bases spanning the gap. This chain's CDR3 is CASTVLSSEGEKLFF. The CDR3 DNA follows: TGTGCCAGCACCGTCCTCTCCAGCGAAGGCGAAAAACTGTTTTTT.

This clonotype was counted ten times or more. This chain links TRBV6-1 with TRBJ2-1; TRBD2 matches 7 bases. The CDR3 length is 15 residues. Trimming took 7 bases from V and 0 from J; bases not matched to a gene: 6. The germline CDR1 and CDR2 sequences are MNHNS and SASEGT. The CDR3 DNA is TGTGCCAGCACTGACTGGGGGGGCTCCTACAATGAGCAGTTCTTC. Amino acids: CASTDWGGSYNEQFF.

At least ten counts were recorded for this clonotype. This rearrangement joins TRBV3-1 to TRBJ2-2; D may be TRBD2 (6 bases). The CDR3 contains 14 residues. The V gene's germline CDR1 is LGHDT and CDR2 YNNKEL (reference sequence). The germline V and J ends were trimmed by 5 bases and 5 bases, with 12 bases remaining between them. Written as DNA, the CDR3 is TGTGCCAGCAGCACGAACGCGGGGACCGGGGAGCTGTTTTTT. Its translation is CASSTNAGTGELFF.

The chain combines TRBV5-1 with TRBJ2-7, with D possibly TRBD1 on 6 matching bases. Germline loops: CDR1 SGHRS, CDR2 YFSETQ. The CDR3 runs to 17 residues. V was trimmed by 0 bases and J by 0 bases, leaving 16 bases between them. CDR3 in DNA: TGCGCCAGCAGCTTGGTATCAGGGACATCCAGCTCCTACGAGCAGTACTTC. It translates to CASSLVSGTSSSYEQYF. Filled out from reference TRBV5-1 and TRBJ2-7, the complete variable domain reads KAGVTQTPRYLIKTRGQQVTLSCSPISGHRSVSWYQQTPGQGLQFLFEYFSETQRNKGNFPGRFSGRQFSNSRSEMNVSTLELGDSALYLCASSLVSGTSSSYEQYFGPGTRLTVT.

J is TRBJ2-6 and V is TRBV21-1. TRBV21-1 corresponds to a pseudogene. This CDR3 has 17 residues. CDR3 bases: TGTGCCAGCAGTCTCAAGCCGCGCGGTTTTGGGGCCAACGTCCTGACTTTC. This encodes CASSLKPRGFGANVLTF.

Only a few counts were recorded for this clonotype. Here the CDR3 DNA reads TGTGCCAGCAGTCCCTCTCCCGGGACAGGAATGACTGAAGCTTTCTTT. Translated, it gives CASSPSPGTGMTEAFF. This rearrangement joins TRBV27 to TRBJ1-1; TRBD1 matches at 8 bases. The length of the CDR3 is 16 residues. J lost 5 bases, V lost 5 bases, and 13 bases had no gene match. Looked up from germline, CDR1 is MNHEY and CDR2 is SMNVEV (reference sequence).

V gene TRBV5-6 combines with J gene TRBJ2-3; D unresolved. The CDR3 totals 14 residues. V was cut by 0 bases and J by 0 bases, with 5 bases left in between. Per germline, CDR1 SGHDT and CDR2 YYEEEE. The CDR3 loop reads CASSLVHSTDTQYF. The DNA of the CDR3 is TGTGCCAGCAGCTTGGTTCACAGCACAGATACGCAGTATTTT. Together with reference TRBV5-6 and TRBJ2-3, the CDR3 gives the full variable domain: DAGVTQSPTHLIKTRGQQVTLRCSPKSGHDTVSWYQQALGQGPQFIFQYYEEEERQRGNFPDRFSGHQFPNYSSELNVNALLLGDSALYLCASSLVHSTDTQYFGPGTRLTVL.

This clonotype was picked up many times. V usage is TRBV7-2 and J usage is TRBJ2-7, with TRBD2 matching 9 bases. V was pared by 3 bases and J by 4 bases, with 7 bases of the junction left unmatched. Germline lookup yields CDR1 SGHTA and CDR2 FQGNSA. There are 15 residues in the CDR3. The CDR3 sequence is CASSFQAGGRYEQYF. The CDR3 region has the DNA TGTGCCAGCAGCTTCCAAGCGGGGGGCCGTTACGAGCAGTACTTC.

This clonotype was seen repeatedly, ten times or more. CDR3 sequence reads: CASSLRSSGGWDTQYF. CDR3 sequence (DNA): TGTGCCAGCAGCCTACGGTCTAGCGGAGGCTGGGATACGCAGTATTTT. The chain links TRBV7-6 to TRBJ2-3; 7 nucleotides agree with TRBD2. Per the germline V gene, CDR1 is SGHVS and CDR2 is FNYEAQ. The ends lost 5 bases at V and 6 bases at J; junction bases unmatched: 14. This CDR3 region has 16 residues. Drawing the rest from reference TRBV7-6 and TRBJ2-3, the complete variable domain is GAGVSQSPRYKVTKRGQDVALRCDPISGHVSLYWYRQALGQGPEFLTYFNYEAQQDKSGLPNDRFSAERPEGSISTLTIQRTEQRDSAMYRCASSLRSSGGWDTQYFGPGTRLTVL.

The genes are TRBV5-1 and TRBJ2-2; D unresolved. This CDR3 has 18 residues. From germline, CDR1 is SGHRS and CDR2 YFSETQ. V was pared by 4 bases and J by 0 bases, with 19 bases between. CDR3 sequence (DNA): TGCGCCAGCAGCCGAACCCCATCGGCGCTTTCGAACACCGGGGAGCTGTTTTTT. It is translated as CASSRTPSALSNTGELFF.